The 18 T cell receptor beta chains presented below share a single source sample, sequenced in a study of regulatory and conventional T cells in RAG deficiency. Only in-frame clones appear in the TCRdb table, and some are missing; sequencing was by immunoSEQ multiplex PCR. This sample has around 30,000 clones, with about 89% found just once. These data were also filed under a second study, of regulatory T cells. From that paper: The primer mix had 52 TRBV and 13 TRBJ primers.

The sequenced sample consisted of CD8+ T cells sorted from blood. Every receptor here comes from a human donor in good health.

The chain has TRBV12-5 and TRBJ1-5; D gene unclear. The CDR3 covers 19 residues. Trimming left V 6 bases short and J 0 bases short, with 24 bases between. Germline V gene sequence: CDR1 LGHNT, CDR2 FRNRAP. The DNA for the CDR3 is TGTGCTAGTGGGCCCTGCCGATACACTCACATATATAGCAATCAGCCCCAGCATTTT. It specifies CASGPCRYTHIYSNQPQHF.

The rearrangement uses TRBV5-1 and TRBJ1-2, with D possibly matching TRBD1 (6 bases). The CDR3 runs 15 residues. V was shortened by 4 bases and J by 7 bases, with 20 bases between the two germline ends. Germline CDR1 SGHRS, CDR2 YFSETQ. The CDR3 nucleotides read TGCGCCAGCAGCACGACCATCTCAGGGGAGGGTGGCTACACCTTC. Its protein product is CASSTTISGEGGYTF.

This clone was observed a handful of times. The rearrangement joins TRBV6-4 to TRBJ2-3; weak D call: TRBD1 (6 bases). The CDR3 extends over 16 amino acids. The V gene lost 0 bases and the J gene lost 0 bases, with 10 bases spanning the gap. Per germline, CDR1 MRHNA and CDR2 SNTAGT. Written as DNA, the CDR3 is TGTGCCAGCAGTGACTCGGCGACAGGCAGCACAGATACGCAGTATTTT. Amino acid sequence: CASSDSATGSTDTQYF.

The gene calls are TRBV5-1 and TRBJ2-1; 11 positions match TRBD2. V lost 0 bases to trimming and J lost 4 bases; unmatched junction nucleotides: 0. The CDR3 loop spans 15 amino acids. Germline assignment: CDR1 SGHRS and CDR2 YFSETQ. The CDR3 sequence: CASSLASGGYNEQFF. Here the CDR3 DNA reads TGCGCCAGCAGCTTGGCTAGCGGGGGGTACAATGAGCAGTTCTTC. The variable domain in full, completed from reference TRBV5-1 and TRBJ2-1, reads KAGVTQTPRYLIKTRGQQVTLSCSPISGHRSVSWYQQTPGQGLQFLFEYFSETQRNKGNFPGRFSGRQFSNSRSEMNVSTLELGDSALYLCASSLASGGYNEQFFGPGTRLTVL.

The chain has TRBV21-1 and TRBJ2-3; the table's D call, TRBD2, was not checked against the DNA. TRBV21-1 is reported as a pseudogene. This CDR3 has 20 amino acids. In nucleotides, the CDR3 is TGTGCCAGCAGCAAAGGGGCAGCGGGAGGGCCGCTAGGGAGCACAGATACGCAGTATTTT. Encoded protein: CASSKGAAGGPLGSTDTQYF.

V is TRBV11-2 and J is TRBJ1-2; 7 bases are shared with TRBD1. The CDR3 loop spans 14 amino acids. Germline V lookup: CDR1 SGHAT, CDR2 FQNNGV. Trimming at V came to 5 bases and at J to 4 bases, leaving 7 bases not matched to a gene. The CDR3 nucleotides are TGTGCCAGCAGCAAAGGGGACAGATTCTATGGCTACACCTTC. Protein: CASSKGDRFYGYTF.

As to this clone: Other DNA sequences in the sample encode the same CDR3. The chain combines TRBV27 with TRBJ2-6; D call uncertain. Looked up from germline, CDR1 is MNHEY and CDR2 is SMNVEV (reference sequence). Trimming took off 3 bases at V and 4 bases at J, with 7 bases between the two ends. The CDR3 spans 14 residues. CDR3 protein: CASSFSGGANVLTF. CDR3 in DNA: TGTGCCAGCAGTTTTTCCGGCGGGGCCAACGTCCTGACTTTC.

J is TRBJ2-6 and V is TRBV9; D is unclear. The CDR3 consists of 18 residues. Trimming removed 7 bases from V and 5 bases from J, with 25 bases in between. Germline CDR1 is SGDLS and CDR2 is YYNGEE. The CDR3 DNA reads TGTGCCAGCGTTCCTTTGTACTCAAACAAAAGTCGGGCCAACGTCCTGACTTTC. Translation: CASVPLYSNKSRANVLTF.

A single count supports this clone. This rearrangement joins TRBV6-5 to TRBJ1-2; no clear D. Germline CDR1 MNHEY, CDR2 SVGAGI. The CDR3 contains 14 residues. Trimming took off 0 bases at V and 3 bases at J, with 8 bases between the two ends. The CDR3 here is CASSYSGSHYGYTF. The CDR3 DNA follows: TGTGCCAGCAGTTACTCTGGCAGTCACTATGGCTACACCTTC.

V and J are TRBV27 and TRBJ2-3, with D perhaps matching TRBD1 or TRBD2 (6 bases each). Deletions cut 2 bases from V and 6 bases from J, with 15 bases between. Germline V CDR1 and CDR2: MNHEY, SMNVEV (reference sequence). There are 15 residues in the CDR3. Here the CDR3 reads CASSLEMGGRDTQYF. The DNA of the CDR3 is TGTGCCAGCAGTTTAGAGATGGGGGGCCGGGATACGCAGTATTTT.

The chain employs TRBV6-4 and TRBJ1-5; unclear D gene. Per germline, CDR1 MRHNA and CDR2 SNTAGT. The length of the CDR3 is 12 residues. Between the trimmed V and J ends, which lost 4 bases and 6 bases, there was a span of 7 bases. CDR3 loop: CASSARSQPQHF. For the CDR3, the DNA is TGTGCCAGCAGTGCCAGGAGTCAGCCCCAGCATTTT.

Only one count was recorded for this clone. The V call is TRBV28, the J call TRBJ2-5; D may be TRBD1 (6 bases). V lost 4 bases to trimming and J lost 1 base, with 19 bases between them. Germline V gives CDR1 MDHEN, CDR2 SYDVKM. The CDR3 covers 17 residues. The CDR3 protein is CASSYTFGTKFQETQYF. For the CDR3, the DNA is TGTGCCAGCAGTTACACCTTCGGGACAAAATTCCAAGAGACCCAGTACTTC.

V usage is TRBV6-1 and J usage is TRBJ1-5, with D possibly TRBD1 on 5 matching bases. V dropped 4 bases and J dropped 4 bases, with 14 bases sitting between them. The CDR3 consists of 15 residues. From germline, CDR1 is MNHNS and CDR2 SASEGT. CDR3: CASSVEGFQNQPQHF. Written as DNA, the CDR3 is TGTGCCAGCAGTGTGGAGGGGTTTCAAAATCAGCCCCAGCATTTT.

V usage is TRBV9 and J usage is TRBJ2-7; 8 bases agree with TRBD1. V dropped 4 bases and J dropped 3; count of bases not matched to a gene: 6. The CDR3 loop spans 14 amino acids. Looked up from germline, CDR1 is SGDLS and CDR2 is YYNGEE. The CDR3 loop is CASSPEDRGYEQYF. In DNA, the CDR3 is TGTGCCAGCAGCCCGGAAGACAGGGGCTACGAGCAGTACTTC.

This chain joins TRBV28 and TRBJ2-2, with a possible D match to TRBD1 (6 bases). CDR1 is MDHEN, CDR2 SYDVKM, per germline. This CDR3 spans 16 amino acids. Trimming pared 6 bases from V and 0 bases from J, leaving 14 bases between. CDR3 sequence: CASRPQDSSNTGELFF. The CDR3 bases are TGTGCCAGCAGGCCACAGGACAGCTCGAACACCGGGGAGCTGTTTTTT.

The gene calls are TRBV19 and TRBJ2-2; 7 bases match TRBD2. J gave up 1 base and V 1 base, and 0 bases lay outside the gene matches. The CDR3 extends over 15 amino acids. Per germline, CDR1 LNHDA and CDR2 SQIVND (reference sequence). The CDR3 DNA reads TGTGCCAGTAGTATAGTAGCGGGGAACACCGGGGAGCTGTTTTTT. It codes for CASSIVAGNTGELFF. Together with reference TRBV19 and TRBJ2-2, the CDR3 gives the full variable domain: DGGITQSPKYLFRKEGQNVTLSCEQNLNHDAMYWYRQDPGQGLRLIYYSQIVNDFQKGDIAEGYSVSREKKESFPLTVTSAQKNPTAFYLCASSIVAGNTGELFFGEGSRLTVL.

The chain has TRBV10-3 and TRBJ2-7; D remains ambiguous. Trimming removed 1 base from V and 5 bases from J, with 9 bases in between. Germline V gene data show CDR1 as ENHRY and CDR2 as SYGVKD. The CDR3 is made up of 13 amino acids. CDR3 loop: CAISEYPPNEQYF. As DNA, the CDR3 is TGTGCCATCAGTGAGTACCCCCCCAACGAGCAGTACTTC.

The gene calls are TRBV5-1 and TRBJ2-1; possibly TRBD2 for D (5 bases). Germline V gives CDR1 SGHRS, CDR2 YFSETQ. CDR3 size: 15 residues. Trimming pared 4 bases from V and 0 bases from J, leaving 11 bases between. Here the CDR3 DNA reads TGCGCCAGCAGCAAGGACTGGAGCTCCTACAATGAGCAGTTCTTC. Protein sequence: CASSKDWSSYNEQFF.